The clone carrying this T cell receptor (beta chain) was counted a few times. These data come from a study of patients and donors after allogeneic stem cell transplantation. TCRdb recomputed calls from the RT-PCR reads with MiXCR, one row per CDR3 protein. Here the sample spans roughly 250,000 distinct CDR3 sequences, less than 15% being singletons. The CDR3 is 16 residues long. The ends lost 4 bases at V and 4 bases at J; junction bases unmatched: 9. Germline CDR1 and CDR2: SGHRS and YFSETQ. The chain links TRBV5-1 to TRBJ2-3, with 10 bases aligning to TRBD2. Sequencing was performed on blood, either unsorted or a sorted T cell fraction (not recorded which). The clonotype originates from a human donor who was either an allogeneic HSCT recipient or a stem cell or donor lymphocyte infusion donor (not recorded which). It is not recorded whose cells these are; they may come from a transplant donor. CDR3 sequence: CASSPIAGGASDTQYF. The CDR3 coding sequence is TGCGCCAGCAGCCCCATAGCGGGAGGTGCTTCAGATACGCAGTATTTT. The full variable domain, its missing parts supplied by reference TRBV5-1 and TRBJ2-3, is KAGVTQTPRYLIKTRGQQVTLSCSPISGHRSVSWYQQTPGQGLQFLFEYFSETQRNKGNFPGRFSGRQFSNSRSEMNVSTLELGDSALYLCASSPIAGGASDTQYFGPGTRLTVL.